The next 11 T cell receptor beta chains were all read from a single sample in a study of T cells in Graves' hyperthyroidism and ophthalmopathy. Using RNA transcripts as the source, TCR beta CDR3 regions were amplified. When the TCR CDR3 underwent first-round RT-PCR, the HTBI primer set was used. TCRdb re-derived calls from the multiplex PCR reads in MiXCR, one entry per CDR3 protein. This sample has almost 600,000 distinct CDR3 sequences; 14% occur once, and the top ten carry under 7%. The sample consisted of blood. These receptors were collected from a woman in her 30s with Graves' hyperthyroidism that later progressed to Graves' ophthalmopathy.

V is TRBV5-1 and J is TRBJ1-2; 10 positions match TRBD1. This CDR3 has 15 amino acids. The germline V gene encodes CDR1 SGHRS and CDR2 YFSETQ. V was clipped by 3 bases and J by 3 bases; unmatched bases: 5. The CDR3 loop reads CASSSGQGGDYGYTF. The CDR3 DNA reads TGCGCCAGCAGCTCCGGACAGGGGGGAGACTATGGCTACACCTTC.

This clonotype was seen many times. This chain joins TRBV18 and TRBJ1-4; 7 bases fit TRBD1. The J segment lost 7 bases and the V segment lost 8 bases, leaving 7 bases of the junction unmatched. Germline-derived CDR1 and CDR2 are KGHSH and LQKENI. The CDR3 runs 13 residues. In nucleotides, the CDR3 is TGTGCCAGCGCACAGGGGCAAGGTGAAAAACTGTTTTTT. This codes for CASAQGQGEKLFF.

This clonotype was seen at least ten times. J is TRBJ2-2 and V is TRBV3-1; 9 bases fit TRBD2. Trimming cost V 4 bases and J 2 bases; bases outside gene matches: 5. The germline gives CDR1 LGHDT, CDR2 YNNKEL (reference sequence). CDR3 size: 16 residues. CDR3 amino acids: CASSRSSGVNTGELFF. DNA for the CDR3: TGTGCCAGCAGCCGATCTAGCGGGGTTAACACCGGGGAGCTGTTTTTT.

This clonotype occurred a few times. The chain joins TRBV6-5 to TRBJ2-7; 8 bases agree with TRBD2. V shed 3 bases, J shed 4 bases, and the junction held 8 bases outside the gene matches. Germline V gives CDR1 MNHEY, CDR2 SVGAGI. CDR3 size: 15 residues. The CDR3 bases are TGTGCCAGCAGTTATGATAGCGGGACCCCGTACGAGCAGTACTTC. Protein product: CASSYDSGTPYEQYF.

This clonotype showed up just a few times. The V and J genes are TRBV6-1 and TRBJ2-2; D gene unclear. CDR3 size: 14 residues. Germline CDR1 and CDR2: MNHNS and SASEGT. V lost 5 bases to trimming and J lost 6 bases, with 13 bases between them. The CDR3 DNA sequence: TGTGCCAGCAGTTCTATTACTGAGGCCGGGGAGCTGTTTTTT. This encodes CASSSITEAGELFF.

As to this clonotype: At one end the junction does not follow the germline gene, possibly because of a read error. V gene TRBV4-2 combines with J gene TRBJ2-7; 7 bases fit TRBD2. Germline CDR1 LGHNA, CDR2 YNFKEQ. The CDR3 covers 15 residues. The CDR3 region has the DNA TGTGCCAGCAGACAAGAACGGGAGGTGTCTTACGAGCAGTACTTC. This gives the protein CASRQEREVSYEQYF.

This clonotype was seen many times. V is TRBV27 and J is TRBJ2-3; 9 bases align to TRBD1. Germline-derived CDR1 and CDR2 are MNHEY and SMNVEV (reference sequence). The V gene end was trimmed by 3 bases and the J gene end by 4 bases; junction bases not matched to a gene: 11. The CDR3 runs 17 residues. CDR3 amino acids: CASSLRVSGTGSDTQYF. DNA for the CDR3: TGTGCCAGCAGTTTGCGGGTTTCGGGGACAGGGTCAGATACGCAGTATTTT.

This clonotype was found once. The chain links TRBV6-2 or TRBV6-3 to TRBJ2-7; 10 bases are a match to TRBD2. With 4 bases clipped from V and 7 bases from J, the junction kept 13 bases outside the gene matches. The CDR3 totals 16 residues. CDR1 and CDR2 from the germline V gene are MNHEY and SVGEGT. For the CDR3, the DNA is TGTGCCAGCAGTTTAGAACTAGCGGGACCTCCCGATGAGCAGTACTTC. As protein: CASSLELAGPPDEQYF.

This clonotype was recorded at least ten times. This rearrangement joins TRBV5-1 to TRBJ2-3; 8 bases match TRBD2. CDR1 is SGHRS, CDR2 YFSETQ, per germline. CDR3 size: 15 residues. With V trimmed by 0 bases and J by 3 bases, 3 bases remained unmatched. CDR3 loop: CASSLAASGTDTQYF. The CDR3 DNA sequence: TGCGCCAGCAGCTTGGCGGCTAGCGGGACAGATACGCAGTATTTT.

At least ten counts were recorded for this clonotype. V and J are TRBV2 and TRBJ1-4; TRBD1 agrees at 9 bases. There are 14 residues in the CDR3. With V trimmed by 4 bases and J by 8 bases, 5 bases remained unmatched. In germline, CDR1 is SNHLY, CDR2 FYNNEI. CDR3 loop: CASSGQGVGEKLFF. The CDR3 nucleotides read TGTGCCAGCAGTGGACAGGGGGTAGGGGAAAAACTGTTTTTT.

This clonotype was recorded many times. The J gene is TRBJ1-4, the V gene TRBV11-3; the D is unclear. Germline V gives CDR1 SGHNT, CDR2 YENEEA. Deletions cut 5 bases from V and 6 bases from J, with 4 bases between. This CDR3 comprises 11 residues. This CDR3 reads CASSLDEKLFF. The DNA for the CDR3 is TGTGCCAGCAGCCTGGATGAAAAACTGTTTTTT.